This T cell receptor beta chain is from a study of identical twins. Study-wide results and limits: Model-predicted out-of-frame TCR alpha sharing fell below observed values in monozygotic twins. Excess sharing by twins proved weaker in beta out-of-frame sequences.

Turning to this clonotype: As yet, its antigen is unknown.

Unique molecular identifiers were present on the cDNA, which also gained a universal primer site by template switching. Using its own MiXCR run on the 5' RACE reads, TCRdb lists one record per CDR3 protein. The sample yields 600,000 to 800,000 distinct CDR3 sequences, around 20% seen once. This same sample was also part of a study on T cells expressing NK-cell markers. That report notes: The study found these clonotypes also leading the CD3+CD56-NKG2C+ fraction in a few donors.

Sequencing was performed on PBMCs. This TCR was sampled from a woman younger than 35 in good health.

The CDR3 reads CASSQFSTGANVLTF. The CDR3 DNA reads TGTGCCAGCTCACAATTCTCGACTGGGGCCAACGTCCTGACTTTC. This chain uses TRBV18 with TRBJ2-6; D gene uncertain. V dropped 4 bases and J dropped 2 bases, with 9 bases sitting between them. Germline V CDR1 and CDR2: KGHSH, LQKENI. The CDR3 is 15 residues long.